The TCR beta chain described here comes from a study of CD8 T cells in Susac syndrome. The multiple sclerosis controls were treatment-naive patients with relapsing-remitting disease that was stable or active. Negative isolation was used for CD8+ and CD4+ T cells, and FACS enrichment was applied to TEMRA cells. It was with random hexamers that about 0.45 to 1 ug RNA was reverse transcribed. TCRdb reprocessed the immunoSEQ multiplex PCR reads with MiXCR, giving one entry per CDR3 protein. Seen here are 200,000 or so distinct CDR3 sequences, over 90% observed once, and the top ten hold about 0.096%. Sequenced sample: CD4+ T cells from PBMCs. This TCR came from a human donor with multiple sclerosis.

The CDR3 nucleotides read TGTGCCAGCAGCCAGCCAGGGACTCTCTCACCCCTCCACTTT. It specifies CASSQPGTLSPLHF. The genes are TRBV4-2 and TRBJ1-6; D is possibly TRBD1 (5 bases). CDR3 length: 14 residues. Germline loops: CDR1 LGHNA, CDR2 YNFKEQ. V was pared by 3 bases and J by 10 bases, with 13 bases between.